This T cell receptor beta chain derives from a study of OX40 agonist ivuxolimab in advanced cancers. Profiling relied on immunoSEQ multiplex PCR, and the TCRdb table lists in-frame clones only, not all of them. Of approximately 84,000 clones detected, about nine tenths appear once; the ten largest clones hold over 0.15%. The CDR3 loop spans 15 amino acids. V was shortened by 9 bases and J by 2 bases, with 17 bases between the two germline ends. Germline loops: CDR1 MNHNS, CDR2 SASEGT. Specimen: CD4+ or CD8+ T cells sorted from blood, collected in a trial of the OX40 agonist ivuxolimab. The rearrangement links TRBV6-1 to TRBJ2-1; D could derive from TRBD1 or TRBD2 (5 bases each). The sequence was collected from an adult with an advanced solid tumor such as melanoma, head and neck, liver or kidney cancer. The CDR3 reads CASCRPGATYNEQFF. The CDR3 nucleotides read TGTGCCAGTTGCCGACCCGGGGCTACCTACAATGAGCAGTTCTTC.